A selection of T cell receptor beta chains follows, all from one sample in a study of early T cells in non-severe SARS-CoV-2 infection. MiXCR, run by TCRdb on the 5' RACE reads, gives a single entry per CDR3 protein. The profile shows some 50,000 distinct CDR3 sequences, roughly 10% of them singletons. Sequencing was carried out using whole blood. The source of these receptors is an adult who was a healthcare worker with PCR-confirmed SARS-CoV-2 infection or an uninfected control (not recorded which). The conserved cysteine and the conserved F or W are not part of the CDR3 here.

>TRBJ1-6|TRBV7-3
ASSLWTGSPLH
>TRBJ2-3|TRBV20-1
SATVPGLAGGTDTQY
>TRBJ2-3|TRBV6-1
ASRPGLAGTDTQY
>TRBJ2-1|TRBV19
ASSPKTAPSYNEQF
>TRBJ2-2|TRBV24-1
ATSDPGQVTGELF
>TRBJ2-2|TRBV7-6
ASSSKDGWIDTGELF
>TRBJ2-3|TRBV19
ASSTATGPDTQY
>TRBJ2-3|TRBV7-9
ASARADTQY
>TRBJ1-1|TRBV2
ASRQDLNTEAF
>TRBJ2-3|TRBV2
ASSEGAGDTQY
>TRBJ1-5|TRBV6-5
ASSLGRVQPQH
>TRBJ2-2|TRBV6-6
ASKHREFGELF
>TRBJ1-1|TRBV25-1
ASSAGANTEAF
>TRBJ2-7|TRBV28
ASSFYRGSGEQY
>TRBJ1-1|TRBV11-2
ASSLQTGSFNTEAF
>TRBJ2-2|TRBV5-1
ASSYDSYNTGELF
>TRBJ1-1|TRBV7-9
ASSHQSPEAF
>TRBJ1-1|TRBV6-2/TRBV6-3
ASSYLRLDEAF
>TRBJ2-5|TRBV6-5
ASSYGTSGDQY
>TRBJ2-3|TRBV5-1
ASSFGFKHSTDTQY
>TRBJ2-1|TRBV14
ASSQDLGRGREEQF
>TRBJ1-3|TRBV5-6
ASIHERRAFHFSGNTIY
>TRBJ2-3|TRBV11-2
ASINPRERGVDTQY
>TRBJ2-1|TRBV7-9
ASSPTSGPSYNEQF
>TRBJ2-7|TRBV5-1
ASSLVFDTARYEQY
>TRBJ2-5|TRBV12-3/TRBV12-4
ASSHRQETQY
>TRBJ2-7|TRBV9
ASSVGVVSYEQY
>TRBJ1-1|TRBV18
ASSPKMGTEAF
>TRBJ2-5|TRBV5-1
ASSRGTSRETQY
>TRBJ2-5|TRBV5-1
ASSPGPTQETQY
>TRBJ2-4|TRBV5-1
ASSLSGIKNIQY
>TRBJ1-1|TRBV3-1
ASSPRVPYTEAF
>TRBJ2-3|TRBV7-8
ASSPRSGREGDTQY
>TRBJ2-2|TRBV27
ASNNLGVAPELLF
>TRBJ2-2|TRBV7-9
ASSFLAGRNTGELF
>TRBJ1-2|TRBV5-1
ASSLESVNYGYT